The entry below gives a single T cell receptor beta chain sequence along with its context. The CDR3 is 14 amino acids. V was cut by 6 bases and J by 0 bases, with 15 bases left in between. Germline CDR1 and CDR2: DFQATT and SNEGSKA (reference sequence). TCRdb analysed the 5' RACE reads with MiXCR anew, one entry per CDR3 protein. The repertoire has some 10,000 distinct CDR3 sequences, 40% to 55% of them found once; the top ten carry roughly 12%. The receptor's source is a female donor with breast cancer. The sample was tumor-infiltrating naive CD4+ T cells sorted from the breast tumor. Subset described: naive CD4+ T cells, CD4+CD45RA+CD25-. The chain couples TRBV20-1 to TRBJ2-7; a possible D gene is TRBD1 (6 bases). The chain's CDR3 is CSALGAERSYEQYF. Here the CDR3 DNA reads TGCAGTGCCCTGGGGGCGGAACGCTCCTACGAGCAGTACTTC.